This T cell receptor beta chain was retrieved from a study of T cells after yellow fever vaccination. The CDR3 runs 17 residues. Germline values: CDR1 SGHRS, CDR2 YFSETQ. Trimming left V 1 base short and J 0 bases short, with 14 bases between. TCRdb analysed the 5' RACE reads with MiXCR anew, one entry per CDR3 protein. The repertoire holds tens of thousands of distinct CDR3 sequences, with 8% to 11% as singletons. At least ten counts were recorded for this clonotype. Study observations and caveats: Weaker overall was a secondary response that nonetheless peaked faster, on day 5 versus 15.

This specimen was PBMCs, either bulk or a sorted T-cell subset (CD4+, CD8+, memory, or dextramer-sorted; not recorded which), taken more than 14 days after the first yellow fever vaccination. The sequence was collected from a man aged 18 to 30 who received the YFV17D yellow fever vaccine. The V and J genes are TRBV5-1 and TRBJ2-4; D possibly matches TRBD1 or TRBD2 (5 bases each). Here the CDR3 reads CASSLSRDPLAKNIQYF. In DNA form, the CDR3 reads TGCGCCAGCAGCTTGTCTAGGGACCCTCTAGCCAAAAACATTCAGTACTTC.